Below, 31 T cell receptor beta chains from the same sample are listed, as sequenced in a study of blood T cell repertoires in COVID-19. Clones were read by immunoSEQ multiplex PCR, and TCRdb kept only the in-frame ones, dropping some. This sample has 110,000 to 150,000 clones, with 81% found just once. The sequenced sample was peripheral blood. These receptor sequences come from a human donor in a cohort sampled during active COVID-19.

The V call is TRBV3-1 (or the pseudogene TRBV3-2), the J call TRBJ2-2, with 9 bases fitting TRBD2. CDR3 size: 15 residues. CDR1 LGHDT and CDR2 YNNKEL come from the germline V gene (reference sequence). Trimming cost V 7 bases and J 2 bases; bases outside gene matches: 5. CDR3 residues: CASIRLAGNTGELFF. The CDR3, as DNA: TGTGCCAGCATTCGGCTAGCGGGAAACACCGGGGAGCTGTTTTTT.

The CDR3 loop is CASRPGNNYGYTF. CDR3 DNA: TGTGCCAGCAGACCGGGAAATAACTATGGCTACACCTTC. This sequence joins TRBV6-5 and TRBJ1-2; no firm D call. In germline, CDR1 is MNHEY, CDR2 SVGAGI. The V and J ends lost 6 bases and 1 base respectively, with 9 bases between them. There are 13 residues in the CDR3.

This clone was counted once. CDR3 sequence: CASKSSGGNYEQYF. CDR3 coding DNA: TGCGCCAGCAAGTCTAGCGGGGGAAACTACGAGCAGTACTTC. The chain has TRBV5-1 and TRBJ2-7; 10 positions match TRBD2. Germline lookup yields CDR1 SGHRS and CDR2 YFSETQ. This CDR3 spans 14 amino acids. Losses at the gene ends were 6 bases for V and 3 bases for J; bases not matched to a gene: 6.

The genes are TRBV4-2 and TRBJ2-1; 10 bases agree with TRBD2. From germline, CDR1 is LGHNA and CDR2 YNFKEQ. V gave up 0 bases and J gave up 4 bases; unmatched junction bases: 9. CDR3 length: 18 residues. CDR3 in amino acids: CASSQDSGTSGIYNEQFF. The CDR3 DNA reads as TGTGCCAGCAGCCAAGATTCGGGCACTAGCGGGATATACAATGAGCAGTTCTTC.

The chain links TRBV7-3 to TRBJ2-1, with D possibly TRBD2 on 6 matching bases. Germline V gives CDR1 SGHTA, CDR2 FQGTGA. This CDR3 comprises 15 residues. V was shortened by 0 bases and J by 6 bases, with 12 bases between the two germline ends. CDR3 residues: CASSLTGLAINEQFF. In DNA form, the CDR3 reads TGTGCCAGCAGCTTAACGGGACTCGCCATCAATGAGCAGTTCTTC.

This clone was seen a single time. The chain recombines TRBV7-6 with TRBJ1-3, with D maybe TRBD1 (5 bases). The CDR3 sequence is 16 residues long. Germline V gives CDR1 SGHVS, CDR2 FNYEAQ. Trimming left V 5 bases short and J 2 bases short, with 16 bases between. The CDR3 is CASSLSGGGTGNTIYF. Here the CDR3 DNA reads TGTGCCAGCAGCCTTAGCGGTGGGGGAACTGGAAACACCATATATTTT. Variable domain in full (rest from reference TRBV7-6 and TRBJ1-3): GAGVSQSPRYKVTKRGQDVALRCDPISGHVSLYWYRQALGQGPEFLTYFNYEAQQDKSGLPNDRFSAERPEGSISTLTIQRTEQRDSAMYRCASSLSGGGTGNTIYFGEGSWLTVV.

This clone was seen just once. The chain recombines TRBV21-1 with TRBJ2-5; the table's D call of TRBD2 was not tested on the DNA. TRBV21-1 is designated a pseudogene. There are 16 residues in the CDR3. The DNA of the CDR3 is TGTGCCAGCAGCAAATGGGGACTAGCGGGAGATGAGACCCAGTACTTC. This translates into CASSKWGLAGDETQYF.

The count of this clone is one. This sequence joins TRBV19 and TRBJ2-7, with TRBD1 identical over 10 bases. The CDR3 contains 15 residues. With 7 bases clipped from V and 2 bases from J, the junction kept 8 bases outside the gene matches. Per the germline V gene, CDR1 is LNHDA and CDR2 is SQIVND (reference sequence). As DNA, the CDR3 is TGTGCCAGTAAGAACTCCGGGACAGGGGCCTACGAGCAGTACTTC. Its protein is CASKNSGTGAYEQYF.

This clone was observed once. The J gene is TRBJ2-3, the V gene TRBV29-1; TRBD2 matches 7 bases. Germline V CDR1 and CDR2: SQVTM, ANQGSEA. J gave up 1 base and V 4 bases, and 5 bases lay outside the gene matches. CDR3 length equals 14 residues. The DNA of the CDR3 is TGCAGCGTTGTCGGGAGGTCAGGCACAGATACGCAGTATTTT. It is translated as CSVVGRSGTDTQYF.

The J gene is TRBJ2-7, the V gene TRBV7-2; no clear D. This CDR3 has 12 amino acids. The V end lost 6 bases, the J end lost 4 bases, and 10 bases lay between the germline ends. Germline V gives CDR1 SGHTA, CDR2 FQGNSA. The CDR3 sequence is CTSSSPGYEQYF. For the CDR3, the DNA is TGTACCAGCAGTTCCCCAGGTTACGAGCAGTACTTC.

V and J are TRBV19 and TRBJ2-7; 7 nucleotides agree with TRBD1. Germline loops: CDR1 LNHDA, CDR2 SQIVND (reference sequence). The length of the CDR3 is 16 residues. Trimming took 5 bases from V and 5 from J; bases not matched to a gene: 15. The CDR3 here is CASSPHRGRMRDEQYF. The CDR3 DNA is TGTGCCAGTAGTCCCCACAGGGGCCGGATGAGGGACGAGCAGTACTTC.

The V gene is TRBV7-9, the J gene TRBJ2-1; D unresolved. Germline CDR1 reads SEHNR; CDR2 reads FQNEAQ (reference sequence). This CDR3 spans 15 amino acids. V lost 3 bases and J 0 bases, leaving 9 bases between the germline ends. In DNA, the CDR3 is TGTGCCAGCAGCTTTAAGCAGCGCTCCTACAATGAGCAGTTCTTC. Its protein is CASSFKQRSYNEQFF.

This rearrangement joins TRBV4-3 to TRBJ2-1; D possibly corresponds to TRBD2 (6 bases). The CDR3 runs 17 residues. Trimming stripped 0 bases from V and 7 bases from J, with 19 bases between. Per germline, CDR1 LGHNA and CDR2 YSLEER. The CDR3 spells CASSQDLPSDLLNEQFF. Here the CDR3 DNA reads TGCGCCAGCAGCCAAGATCTGCCTAGCGATCTTTTAAATGAGCAGTTCTTC.

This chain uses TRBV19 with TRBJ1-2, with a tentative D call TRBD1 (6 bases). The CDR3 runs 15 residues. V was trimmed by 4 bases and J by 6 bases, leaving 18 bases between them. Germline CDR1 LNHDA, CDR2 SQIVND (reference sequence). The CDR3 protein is CASSTSGQGNDGYTF. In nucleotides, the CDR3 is TGTGCCAGTAGTACCTCCGGCCAGGGGAACGATGGCTACACCTTC.

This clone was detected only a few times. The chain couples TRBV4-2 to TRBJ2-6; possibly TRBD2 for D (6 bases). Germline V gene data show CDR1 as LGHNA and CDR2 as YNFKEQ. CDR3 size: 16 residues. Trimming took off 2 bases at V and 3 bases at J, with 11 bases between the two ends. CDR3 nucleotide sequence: TGTGCCAGCAGCCAAAGTTCGGGAGTTGGGGCCAACGTCCTGACTTTC. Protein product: CASSQSSGVGANVLTF.

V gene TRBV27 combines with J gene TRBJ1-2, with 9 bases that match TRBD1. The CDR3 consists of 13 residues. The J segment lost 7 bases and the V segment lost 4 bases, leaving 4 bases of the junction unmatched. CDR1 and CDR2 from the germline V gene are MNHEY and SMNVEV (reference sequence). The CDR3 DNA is TGTGCCAGCAGTTCCCGGACAGGGGCTGGCTACACCTTC. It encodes CASSSRTGAGYTF.

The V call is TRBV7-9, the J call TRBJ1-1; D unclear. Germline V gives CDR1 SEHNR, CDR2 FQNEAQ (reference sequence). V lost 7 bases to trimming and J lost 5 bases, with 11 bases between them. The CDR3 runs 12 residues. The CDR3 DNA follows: TGTGCCAGCACCTCTATGGTTACTGAAGCTTTCTTT. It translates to CASTSMVTEAFF.

The CDR3 here is CASSLGLSQGVEKLFF. CDR3 coding DNA: TGCGCCAGCAGCTTGGGCCTGAGCCAGGGGGTTGAAAAACTGTTTTTT. This sequence joins TRBV5-1 and TRBJ1-4; 7 bases fit TRBD1. CDR1 SGHRS and CDR2 YFSETQ come from the germline V gene. The CDR3 contains 16 residues. V shed 0 bases, J shed 7 bases, and the junction held 9 bases outside the gene matches.

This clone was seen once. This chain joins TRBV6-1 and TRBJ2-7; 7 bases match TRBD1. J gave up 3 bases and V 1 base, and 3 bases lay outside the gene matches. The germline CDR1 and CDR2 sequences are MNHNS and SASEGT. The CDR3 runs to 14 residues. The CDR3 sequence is CASSEGGQYYEQYF. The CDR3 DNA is TGTGCCAGCAGTGAAGGGGGACAGTACTACGAGCAGTACTTC.

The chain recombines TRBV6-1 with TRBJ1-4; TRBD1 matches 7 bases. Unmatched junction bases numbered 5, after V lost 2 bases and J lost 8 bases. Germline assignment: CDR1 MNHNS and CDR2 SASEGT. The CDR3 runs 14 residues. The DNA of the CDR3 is TGTGCCAGCAGTGAACGACAGGGTTTAGAAAAACTGTTTTTT. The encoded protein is CASSERQGLEKLFF.

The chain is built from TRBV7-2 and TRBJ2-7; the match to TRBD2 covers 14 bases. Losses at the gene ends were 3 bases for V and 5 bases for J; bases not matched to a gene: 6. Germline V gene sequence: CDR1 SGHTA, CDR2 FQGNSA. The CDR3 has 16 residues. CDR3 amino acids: CASSFTTSGRADEQYF. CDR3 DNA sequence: TGTGCCAGCAGCTTCACGACTAGCGGGAGGGCCGACGAGCAGTACTTC.

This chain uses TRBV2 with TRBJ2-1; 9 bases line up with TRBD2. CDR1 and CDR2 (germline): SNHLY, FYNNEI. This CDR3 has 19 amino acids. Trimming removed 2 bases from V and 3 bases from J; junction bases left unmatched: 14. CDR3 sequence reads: CASSERAGYLAGIYNEQFF. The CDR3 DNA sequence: TGTGCCAGCAGTGAAAGGGCAGGGTATCTAGCGGGGATCTACAATGAGCAGTTCTTC.

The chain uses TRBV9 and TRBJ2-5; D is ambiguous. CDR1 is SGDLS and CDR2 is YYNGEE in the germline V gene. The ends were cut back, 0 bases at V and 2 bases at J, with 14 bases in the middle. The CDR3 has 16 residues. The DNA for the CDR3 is TGTGCCAGCAGCGTAGCTACTGGTTTGCGACAAGAGACCCAGTACTTC. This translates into CASSVATGLRQETQYF.

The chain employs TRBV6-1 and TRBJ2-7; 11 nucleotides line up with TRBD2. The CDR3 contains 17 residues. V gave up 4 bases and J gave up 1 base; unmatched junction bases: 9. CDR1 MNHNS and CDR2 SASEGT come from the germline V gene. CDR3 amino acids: CASSASLGTSGSYEQYF. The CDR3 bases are TGTGCCAGCAGTGCGTCGCTCGGGACTAGCGGATCCTACGAGCAGTACTTC.

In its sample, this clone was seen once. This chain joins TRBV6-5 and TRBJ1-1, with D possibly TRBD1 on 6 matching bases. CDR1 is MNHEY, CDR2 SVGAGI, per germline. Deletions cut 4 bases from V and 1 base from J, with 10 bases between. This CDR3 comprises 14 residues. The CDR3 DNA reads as TGTGCCAGCAGTTCCCAACAGGGGAACACTGAAGCTTTCTTT. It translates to CASSSQQGNTEAFF.

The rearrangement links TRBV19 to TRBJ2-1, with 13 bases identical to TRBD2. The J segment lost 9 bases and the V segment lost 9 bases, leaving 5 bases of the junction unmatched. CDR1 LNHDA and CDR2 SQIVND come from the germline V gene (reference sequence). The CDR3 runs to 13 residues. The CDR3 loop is CASRGLAGSEQFF. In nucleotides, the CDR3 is TGTGCCAGCAGGGGACTAGCGGGAAGTGAGCAGTTCTTC.

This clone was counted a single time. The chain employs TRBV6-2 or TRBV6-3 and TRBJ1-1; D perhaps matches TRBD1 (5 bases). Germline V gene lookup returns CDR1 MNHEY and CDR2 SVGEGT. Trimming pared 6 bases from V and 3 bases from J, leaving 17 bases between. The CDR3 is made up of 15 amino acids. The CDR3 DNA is TGTGCCAGCAGCCCACCCCGACAGAGGCACACTGAAGCTTTCTTT. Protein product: CASSPPRQRHTEAFF.

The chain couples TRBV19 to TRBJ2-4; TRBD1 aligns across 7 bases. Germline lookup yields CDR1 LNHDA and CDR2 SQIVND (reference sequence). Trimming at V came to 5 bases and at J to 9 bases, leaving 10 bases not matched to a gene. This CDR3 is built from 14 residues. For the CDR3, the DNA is TGTGCCAGTAGTGTCGACAGGGACGCCCTCATTCAGTACTTC. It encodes CASSVDRDALIQYF.

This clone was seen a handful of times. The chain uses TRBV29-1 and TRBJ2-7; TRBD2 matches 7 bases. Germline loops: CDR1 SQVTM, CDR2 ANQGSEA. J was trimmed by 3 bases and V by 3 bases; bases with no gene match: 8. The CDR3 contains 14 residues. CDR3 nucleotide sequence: TGCAGCGTTGAGGGAGGGGCAGCAGTCTACGAGCAGTACTTC. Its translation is CSVEGGAAVYEQYF.

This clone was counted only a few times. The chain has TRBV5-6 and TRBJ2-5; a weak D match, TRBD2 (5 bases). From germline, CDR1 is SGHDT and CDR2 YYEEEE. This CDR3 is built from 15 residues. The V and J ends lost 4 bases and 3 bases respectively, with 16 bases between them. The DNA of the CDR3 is TGTGCCAGCAGCCCGGCGCGGGCAGGAAAAGAGACCCAGTACTTC. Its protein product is CASSPARAGKETQYF.

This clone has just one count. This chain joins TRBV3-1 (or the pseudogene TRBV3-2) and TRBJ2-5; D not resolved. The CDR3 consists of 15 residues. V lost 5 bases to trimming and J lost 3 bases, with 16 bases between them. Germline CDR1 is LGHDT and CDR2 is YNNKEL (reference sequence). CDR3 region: CASSSPLWQEETQYF. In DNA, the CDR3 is TGTGCCAGCAGCTCACCATTGTGGCAGGAAGAGACCCAGTACTTC.